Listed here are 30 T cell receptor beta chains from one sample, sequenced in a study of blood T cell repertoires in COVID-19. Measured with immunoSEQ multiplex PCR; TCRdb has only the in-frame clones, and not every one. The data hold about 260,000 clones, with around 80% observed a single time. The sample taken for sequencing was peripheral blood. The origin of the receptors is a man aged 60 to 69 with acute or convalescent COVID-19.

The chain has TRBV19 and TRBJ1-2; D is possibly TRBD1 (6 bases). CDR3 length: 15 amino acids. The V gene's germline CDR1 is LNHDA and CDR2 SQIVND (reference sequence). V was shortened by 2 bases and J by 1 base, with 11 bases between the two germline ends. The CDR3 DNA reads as TGTGCCAGTAGTATATATCAGGGGCTTAACTATGGCTACACCTTC. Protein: CASSIYQGLNYGYTF.

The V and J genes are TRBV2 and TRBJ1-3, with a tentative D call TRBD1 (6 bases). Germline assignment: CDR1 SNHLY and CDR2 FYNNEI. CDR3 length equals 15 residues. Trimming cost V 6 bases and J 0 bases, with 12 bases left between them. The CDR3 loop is CASSSTGISGNTIYF. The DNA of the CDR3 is TGTGCCAGCAGCTCCACAGGGATCTCTGGAAACACCATATATTTT.

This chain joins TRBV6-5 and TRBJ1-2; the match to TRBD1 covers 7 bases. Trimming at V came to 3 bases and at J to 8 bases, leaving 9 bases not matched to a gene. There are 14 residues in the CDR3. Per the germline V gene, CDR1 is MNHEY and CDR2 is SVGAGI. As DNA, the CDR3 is TGTGCCAGCAGTTATACCGGGACAGAGGGGGGCTACACCTTC. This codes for CASSYTGTEGGYTF.

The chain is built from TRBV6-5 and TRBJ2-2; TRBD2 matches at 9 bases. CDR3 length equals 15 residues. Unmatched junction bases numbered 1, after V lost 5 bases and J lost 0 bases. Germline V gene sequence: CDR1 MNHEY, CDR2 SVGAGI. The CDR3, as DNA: TGTGCCAGCAGTCGGACTAGCGCGAACACCGGGGAGCTGTTTTTT. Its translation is CASSRTSANTGELFF.

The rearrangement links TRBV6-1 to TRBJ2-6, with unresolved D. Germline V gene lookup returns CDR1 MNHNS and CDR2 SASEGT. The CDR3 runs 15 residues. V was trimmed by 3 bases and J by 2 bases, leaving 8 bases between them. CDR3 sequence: CASSDSSAGANVLTF. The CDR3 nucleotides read TGTGCCAGCAGTGACAGTTCCGCTGGGGCCAACGTCCTGACTTTC.

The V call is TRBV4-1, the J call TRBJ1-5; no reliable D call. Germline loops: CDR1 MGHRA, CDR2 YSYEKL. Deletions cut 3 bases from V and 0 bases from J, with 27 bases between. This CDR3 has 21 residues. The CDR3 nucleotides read TGCGCCAGCAGCCATACCAAGGCCGGCACAGCCATACTCTATAGCAATCAGCCCCAGCATTTT. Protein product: CASSHTKAGTAILYSNQPQHF.

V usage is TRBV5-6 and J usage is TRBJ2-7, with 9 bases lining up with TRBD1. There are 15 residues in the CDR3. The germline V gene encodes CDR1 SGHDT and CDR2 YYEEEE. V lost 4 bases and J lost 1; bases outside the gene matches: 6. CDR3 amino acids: CASSPRDRVSYEQYF. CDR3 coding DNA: TGTGCCAGCAGCCCCCGGGACAGGGTTTCCTACGAGCAGTACTTC.

The CDR3 coding sequence is TGTGCCAGCAGTGAAAACAGGGGCGGCCAAGAGACCCAGTACTTC. Translated: CASSENRGGQETQYF. V and J are TRBV2 and TRBJ2-5, with 7 nucleotides matching TRBD1. The V gene end was trimmed by 2 bases and the J gene end by 1 base; junction bases not matched to a gene: 4. CDR3 size: 15 residues. Germline CDR1 reads SNHLY; CDR2 reads FYNNEI.

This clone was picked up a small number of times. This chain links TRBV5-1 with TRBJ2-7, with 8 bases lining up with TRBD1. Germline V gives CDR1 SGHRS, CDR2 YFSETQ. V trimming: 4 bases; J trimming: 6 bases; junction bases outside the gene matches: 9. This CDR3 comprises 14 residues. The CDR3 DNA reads TGCGCCAGCAGCACGGACAGGGAGCTCGTCGAGCAGTACTTC. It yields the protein CASSTDRELVEQYF.

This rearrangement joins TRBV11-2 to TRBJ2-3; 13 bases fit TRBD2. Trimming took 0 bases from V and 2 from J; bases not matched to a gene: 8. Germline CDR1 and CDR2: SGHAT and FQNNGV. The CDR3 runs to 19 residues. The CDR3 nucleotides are TGTGCCAGCAGCTTAGACTCACCGGGACTAGCGGGATTCACAGATACGCAGTATTTT. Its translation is CASSLDSPGLAGFTDTQYF. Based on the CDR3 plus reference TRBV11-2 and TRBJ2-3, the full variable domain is EAGVAQSPRYKIIEKRQSVAFWCNPISGHATLYWYQQILGQGPKLLIQFQNNGVVDDSQLPKDRFSAERLKGVDSTLKIQPAKLEDSAVYLCASSLDSPGLAGFTDTQYFGPGTRLTVL.

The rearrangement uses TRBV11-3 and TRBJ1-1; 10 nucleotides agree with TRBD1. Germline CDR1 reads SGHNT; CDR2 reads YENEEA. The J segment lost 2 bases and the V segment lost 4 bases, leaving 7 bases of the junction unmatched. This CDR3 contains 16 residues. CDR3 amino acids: CASSWGQGQGNTEAFF. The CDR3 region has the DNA TGTGCCAGCAGCTGGGGACAGGGGCAAGGCAACACTGAAGCTTTCTTT.

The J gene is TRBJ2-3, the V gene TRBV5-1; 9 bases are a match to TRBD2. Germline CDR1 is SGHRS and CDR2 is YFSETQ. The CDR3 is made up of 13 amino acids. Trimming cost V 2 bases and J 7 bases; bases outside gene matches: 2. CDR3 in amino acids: CASSLGLANTQYF. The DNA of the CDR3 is TGCGCCAGCAGCTTAGGACTAGCGAATACGCAGTATTTT.

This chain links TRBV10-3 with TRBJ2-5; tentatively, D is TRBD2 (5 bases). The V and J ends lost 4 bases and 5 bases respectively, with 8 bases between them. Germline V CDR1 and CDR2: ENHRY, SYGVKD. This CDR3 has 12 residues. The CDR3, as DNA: TGTGCCATCAGTGGGACTGGGGAGACCCAGTACTTC. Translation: CAISGTGETQYF.

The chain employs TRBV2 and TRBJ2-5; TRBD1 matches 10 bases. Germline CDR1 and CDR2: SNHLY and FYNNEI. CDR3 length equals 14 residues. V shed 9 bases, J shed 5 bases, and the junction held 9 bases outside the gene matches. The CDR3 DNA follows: TGTGCCAGAAGGGACAGGGGACTGTGGGAGACCCAGTACTTC. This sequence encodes CARRDRGLWETQYF.

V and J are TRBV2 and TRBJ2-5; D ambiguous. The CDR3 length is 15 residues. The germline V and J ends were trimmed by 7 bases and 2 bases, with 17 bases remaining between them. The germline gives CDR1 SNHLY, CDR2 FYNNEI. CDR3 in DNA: TGTGCCAGCAAGAGGCAGAACATAGAACAAGAGACCCAGTACTTC. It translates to CASKRQNIEQETQYF.

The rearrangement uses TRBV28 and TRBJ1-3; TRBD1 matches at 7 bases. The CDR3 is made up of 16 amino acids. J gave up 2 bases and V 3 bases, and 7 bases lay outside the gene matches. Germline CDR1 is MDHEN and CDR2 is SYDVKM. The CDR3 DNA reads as TGTGCCAGCAGTTTCGCGGACAGGCTCGCTGGAAACACCATATATTTT. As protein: CASSFADRLAGNTIYF.

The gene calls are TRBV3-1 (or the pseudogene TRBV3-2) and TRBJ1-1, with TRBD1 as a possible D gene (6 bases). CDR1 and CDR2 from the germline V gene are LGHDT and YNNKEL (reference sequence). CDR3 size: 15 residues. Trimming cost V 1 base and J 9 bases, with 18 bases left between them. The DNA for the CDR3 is TGTGCCAGCAGCCAAGTGACAGGTTCGTGGGGAAAAGCTTTCTTT. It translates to CASSQVTGSWGKAFF.

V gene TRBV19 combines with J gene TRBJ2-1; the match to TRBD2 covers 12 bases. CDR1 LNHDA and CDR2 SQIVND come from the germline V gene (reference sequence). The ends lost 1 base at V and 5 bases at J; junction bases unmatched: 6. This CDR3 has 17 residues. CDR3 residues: CASSIAGRTSGNNEQFF. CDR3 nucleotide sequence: TGTGCCAGTAGTATAGCTGGAAGGACTAGCGGGAACAATGAGCAGTTCTTC.

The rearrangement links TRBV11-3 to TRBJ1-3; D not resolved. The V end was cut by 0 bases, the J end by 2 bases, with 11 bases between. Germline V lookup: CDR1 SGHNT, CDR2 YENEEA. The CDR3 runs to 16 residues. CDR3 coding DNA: TGTGCCAGCAGCTTAGATGGCAGGAAGACTGGAAACACCATATATTTT. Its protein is CASSLDGRKTGNTIYF.

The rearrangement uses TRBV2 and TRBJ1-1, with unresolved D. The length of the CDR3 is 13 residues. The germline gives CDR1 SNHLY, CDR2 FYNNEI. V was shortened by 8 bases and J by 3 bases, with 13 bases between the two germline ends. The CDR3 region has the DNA TGTGCCAGCCCTTTTCGGGTGGACACTGAAGCTTTCTTT. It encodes CASPFRVDTEAFF.

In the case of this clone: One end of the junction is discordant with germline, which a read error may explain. CDR3 protein: CASSLAGTGRNYGYTF. CDR3 bases: TGTGCCAGCAGCCTAGCTGGGACAGGACGGAACTATGGCTACACCTTC. The J gene is TRBJ1-2, the V gene TRBV11-1, with 8 positions matching TRBD1. This CDR3 has 16 amino acids. CDR1 and CDR2 (germline): SGHAT, FQDESV (reference sequence).

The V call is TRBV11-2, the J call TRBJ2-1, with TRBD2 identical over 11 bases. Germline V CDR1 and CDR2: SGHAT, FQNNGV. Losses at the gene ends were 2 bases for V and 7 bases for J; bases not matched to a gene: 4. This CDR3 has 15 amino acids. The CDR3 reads CASSLQLAGVNEQFF. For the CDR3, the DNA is TGTGCCAGCAGCTTACAACTAGCGGGGGTGAATGAGCAGTTCTTC.

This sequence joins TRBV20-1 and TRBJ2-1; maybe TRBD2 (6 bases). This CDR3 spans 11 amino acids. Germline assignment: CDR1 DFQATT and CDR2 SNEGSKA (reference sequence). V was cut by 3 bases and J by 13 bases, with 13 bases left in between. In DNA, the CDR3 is TGCAGTGCTAGGCCCCGGGACTCACAGTTCTTC. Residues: CSARPRDSQFF.

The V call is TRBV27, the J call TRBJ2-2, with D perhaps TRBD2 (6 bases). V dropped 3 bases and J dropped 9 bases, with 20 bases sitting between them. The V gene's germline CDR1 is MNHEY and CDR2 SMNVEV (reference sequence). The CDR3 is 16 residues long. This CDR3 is CASSFWGIGGSRELFF. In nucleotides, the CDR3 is TGTGCCAGCAGTTTCTGGGGGATAGGAGGGAGTAGGGAGCTGTTTTTT.

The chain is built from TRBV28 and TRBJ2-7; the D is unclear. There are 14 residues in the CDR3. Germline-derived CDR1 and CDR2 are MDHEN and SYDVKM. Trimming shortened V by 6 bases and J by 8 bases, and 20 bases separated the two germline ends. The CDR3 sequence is CASSPALQWVKQYF. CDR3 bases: TGTGCCAGCAGCCCCGCCCTACAGTGGGTTAAGCAGTACTTC.

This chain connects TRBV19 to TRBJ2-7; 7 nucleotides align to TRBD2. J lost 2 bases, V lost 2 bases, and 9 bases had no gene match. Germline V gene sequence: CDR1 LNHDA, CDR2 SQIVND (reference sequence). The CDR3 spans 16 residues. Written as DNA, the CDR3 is TGTGCCAGTAGTATACAAAACGGGGACTACACCTACGAGCAGTACTTC. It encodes CASSIQNGDYTYEQYF.

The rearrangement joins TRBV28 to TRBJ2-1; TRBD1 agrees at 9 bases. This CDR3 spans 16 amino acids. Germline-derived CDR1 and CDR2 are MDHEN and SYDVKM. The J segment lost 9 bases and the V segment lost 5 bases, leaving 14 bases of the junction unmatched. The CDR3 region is CASSPIAGQGIGEQFF. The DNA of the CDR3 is TGTGCCAGCAGTCCCATCGCGGGACAGGGTATTGGTGAGCAGTTCTTC.

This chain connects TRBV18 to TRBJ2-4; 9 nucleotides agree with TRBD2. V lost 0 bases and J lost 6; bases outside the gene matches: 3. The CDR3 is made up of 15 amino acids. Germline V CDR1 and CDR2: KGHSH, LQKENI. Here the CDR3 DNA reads TGTGCCAGCTCACCACCTAGCGGGGGCGGAAACATTCAGTACTTC. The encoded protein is CASSPPSGGGNIQYF.

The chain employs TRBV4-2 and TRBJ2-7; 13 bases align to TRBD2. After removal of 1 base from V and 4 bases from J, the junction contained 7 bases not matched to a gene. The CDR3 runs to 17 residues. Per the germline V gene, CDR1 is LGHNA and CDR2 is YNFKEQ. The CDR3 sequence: CASSQAAGLAGLYEQYF. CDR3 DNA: TGTGCCAGCAGCCAAGCCGCGGGACTAGCGGGATTGTACGAGCAGTACTTC.

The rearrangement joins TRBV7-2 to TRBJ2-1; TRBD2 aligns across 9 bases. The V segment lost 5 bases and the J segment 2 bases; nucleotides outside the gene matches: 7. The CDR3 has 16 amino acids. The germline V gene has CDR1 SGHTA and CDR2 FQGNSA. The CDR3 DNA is TGTGCCAGCAGCCAAGGGGCGGGGGGGCCCTACAATGAGCAGTTCTTC. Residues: CASSQGAGGPYNEQFF.